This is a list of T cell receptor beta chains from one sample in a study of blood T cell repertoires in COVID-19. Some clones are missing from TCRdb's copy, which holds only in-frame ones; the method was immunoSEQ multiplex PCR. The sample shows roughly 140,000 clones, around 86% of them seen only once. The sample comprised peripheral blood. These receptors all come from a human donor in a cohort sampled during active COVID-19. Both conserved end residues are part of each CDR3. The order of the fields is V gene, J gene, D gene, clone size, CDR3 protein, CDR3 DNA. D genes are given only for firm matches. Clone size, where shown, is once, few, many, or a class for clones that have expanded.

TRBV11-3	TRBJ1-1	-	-	CASSFRGNTEAFF	TGTGCCAGCAGCTTCAGAGGGAACACTGAAGCTTTCTTT
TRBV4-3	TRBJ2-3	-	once	CASSQDTFGLQSTDTQYF	TGCGCCAGCAGCCAAGATACATTTGGGCTGCAGAGCACAGATACGCAGTATTTT
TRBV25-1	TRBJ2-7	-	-	CASSELGGLAYYF	TGTGCCAGCAGTGAATTAGGGGGTTTAGCTTATTACTTC
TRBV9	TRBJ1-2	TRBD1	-	CASSVDLLGQGRYGYTF	TGTGCCAGCAGCGTAGACCTCCTAGGACAGGGTCGCTATGGCTACACCTTC
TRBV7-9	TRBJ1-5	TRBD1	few	CASSLERQGRNQPQHF	TGTGCCAGCAGCTTGGAAAGACAGGGCAGGAATCAGCCCCAGCATTTT
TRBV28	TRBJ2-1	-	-	CASSLDLYTGYNEQFF	TGTGCCAGCAGTTTAGACCTATACACAGGCTACAATGAGCAGTTCTTC
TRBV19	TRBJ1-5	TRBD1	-	CASSVFQTGGLQPQHF	TGTGCCAGTAGTGTGTTTCAGACAGGGGGCTTGCAGCCCCAGCATTTT
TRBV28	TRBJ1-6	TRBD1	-	CASSFPGGNSPLHF	TGTGCCAGCAGTTTCCCAGGGGGCAATTCACCCCTCCACTTT
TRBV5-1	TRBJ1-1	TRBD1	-	CASSLWATGHMNTEAFF	TGCGCCAGCAGCTTGTGGGCGACAGGGCACATGAACACTGAAGCTTTCTTT
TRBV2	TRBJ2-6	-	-	CASSGRFSGANVLTF	TGTGCCAGCAGTGGGAGGTTTTCCGGGGCCAACGTCCTGACTTTC
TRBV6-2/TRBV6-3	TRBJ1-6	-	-	CASSYSRQGDSPLHF	TGTGCCAGCAGTTACTCGAGGCAGGGTGATTCACCCCTCCACTTT
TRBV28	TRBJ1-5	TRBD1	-	CASSGQQGHQPQHF	TGTGCCAGCAGTGGGCAACAGGGGCATCAGCCCCAGCATTTT
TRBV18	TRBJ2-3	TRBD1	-	CASSPRPLQGASTDTQYF	TGTGCCAGCTCACCTCGCCCCTTACAGGGGGCTAGCACAGATACGCAGTATTTT
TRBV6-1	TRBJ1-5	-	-	CASSERAQGGGNQPQHF	TGTGCCAGCAGTGAACGAGCACAGGGAGGGGGCAATCAGCCCCAGCATTTT
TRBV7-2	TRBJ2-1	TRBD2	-	CASREATSGRNEQFF	TGTGCCAGCAGAGAGGCGACTAGCGGGAGAAATGAGCAGTTCTTC
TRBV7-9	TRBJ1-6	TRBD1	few	CASSSTGDSPLHF	TGTGCCAGCAGCTCGACAGGGGATTCACCCCTCCACTTT
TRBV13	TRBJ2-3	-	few	CASSLSDITDTQYF	TGTGCCAGCAGCTTGTCCGACATCACAGATACGCAGTATTTT
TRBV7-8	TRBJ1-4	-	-	CASSLFPGGEKLFF	TGTGCCAGCAGCTTATTCCCCGGTGGTGAAAAACTGTTTTTT
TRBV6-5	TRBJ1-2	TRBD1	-	CASSYSTPDRGDGYTF	TGTGCCAGCAGTTACTCAACCCCGGACAGGGGTGATGGCTACACCTTC
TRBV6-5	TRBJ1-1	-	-	CASSYQNTGLSEAFF	TGTGCCAGCAGTTACCAAAATACAGGGCTCTCTGAAGCTTTCTTT
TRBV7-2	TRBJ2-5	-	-	CASSFRGSGVLETQYF	TGTGCCAGCAGCTTCCGTGGGTCGGGAGTCCTCGAGACCCAGTACTTC
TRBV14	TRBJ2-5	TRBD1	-	CASSQDWGQGAKTQYF	TGTGCCAGCAGCCAAGATTGGGGACAGGGGGCGAAGACCCAGTACTTC
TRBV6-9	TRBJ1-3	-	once	CASSYSGYTGNTIYF	TGTGCCAGCAGTTATTCCGGGTACACTGGAAACACCATATATTTT
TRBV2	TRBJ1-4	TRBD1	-	CASRLTGGSEKLFF	TGTGCCAGCCGGCTGACAGGGGGCTCGGAAAAACTGTTTTTT
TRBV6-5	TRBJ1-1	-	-	CASSYSWALNTEAFF	TGTGCCAGCAGTTACAGTTGGGCACTCAACACTGAAGCTTTCTTT
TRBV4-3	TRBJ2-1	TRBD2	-	CASSQVAGGNYNEQFF	TGCGCCAGCAGCCAAGTAGCGGGGGGGAACTACAATGAGCAGTTCTTC
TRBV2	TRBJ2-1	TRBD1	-	CASRWTGQIYNEQFF	TGTGCCAGCAGGTGGACAGGGCAGATCTACAATGAGCAGTTCTTC
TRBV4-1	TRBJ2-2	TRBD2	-	CASRGLAGANTGELFF	TGCGCCAGCAGGGGACTAGCGGGAGCCAACACCGGGGAGCTGTTTTTT
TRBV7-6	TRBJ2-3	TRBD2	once	CASSRLGLAPTDTQYF	TGTGCCAGCAGTAGACTCGGACTAGCCCCCACAGATACGCAGTATTTT
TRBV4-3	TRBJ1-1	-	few	CASSQDWVRTNTEAFF	TGCGCCAGCAGCCAAGATTGGGTGAGGACAAACACTGAAGCTTTCTTT
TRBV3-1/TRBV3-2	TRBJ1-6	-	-	CASSQVWQSDSPLHF	TGTGCCAGCAGCCAAGTTTGGCAGTCCGATTCACCCCTCCACTTT
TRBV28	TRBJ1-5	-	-	CASRPFYSHQPQHF	TGTGCCAGCAGACCTTTTTACAGCCATCAGCCCCAGCATTTT
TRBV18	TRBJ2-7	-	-	CASSPTGISYEQYF	TGTGCCAGCTCACCAACAGGGATCTCGTACGAGCAGTACTTC
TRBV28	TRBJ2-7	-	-	CASSLTGSRDEQYF	TGTGCCAGCAGTCTCACCGGGTCCCGGGACGAGCAGTACTTC
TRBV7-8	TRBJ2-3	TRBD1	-	CASSLGQGASTDTQYF	TGTGCCAGCAGCTTAGGGCAGGGGGCTAGCACAGATACGCAGTATTTT
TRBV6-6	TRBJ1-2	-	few	CASSLQLTGSFLYGYTF	TGTGCCAGCAGTCTGCAGCTTACAGGGTCCTTTCTCTATGGCTACACCTTC
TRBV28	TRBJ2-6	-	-	CASRSLQSSGANVLTF	TGTGCCAGCAGGTCCCTACAGAGCTCTGGGGCCAACGTCCTGACTTTC
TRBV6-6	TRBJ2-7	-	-	CASRPQSSYEQYF	TGTGCCAGCAGGCCACAGAGCTCCTACGAGCAGTACTTC
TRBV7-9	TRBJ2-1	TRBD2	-	CASRPVAGVNEQFF	TGTGCCAGCAGGCCAGTAGCGGGAGTCAATGAGCAGTTCTTC
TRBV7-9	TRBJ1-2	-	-	CASSLGAAANYGYTF	TGTGCCAGCAGCTTAGGGGCTGCAGCTAACTATGGCTACACCTTC
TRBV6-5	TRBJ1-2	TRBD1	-	CASSYRTGLGYTF	TGTGCCAGCAGTTACAGGACAGGGCTTGGCTACACCTTC
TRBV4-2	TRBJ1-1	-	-	CASSRANQGLNTEAFF	TGTGCCAGCAGCCGGGCGAACCAGGGATTGAACACTGAAGCTTTCTTT
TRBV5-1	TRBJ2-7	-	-	CASSRGVGGYEQYF	TGCGCCAGCAGCCGAGGAGTAGGGGGCTACGAGCAGTACTTC
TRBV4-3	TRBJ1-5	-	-	CASSQDGPRGGNQPQHF	TGCGCCAGCAGCCAAGATGGCCCCAGGGGTGGCAATCAGCCCCAGCATTTT
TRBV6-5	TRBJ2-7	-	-	CASSYSSPARAGEQYF	TGTGCCAGCAGTTACTCGAGCCCGGCGCGGGCGGGCGAGCAGTACTTC
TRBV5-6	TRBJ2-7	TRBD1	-	CASSRRTGPTYEQYF	TGTGCCAGCAGCCGGAGGACAGGGCCTACCTACGAGCAGTACTTC
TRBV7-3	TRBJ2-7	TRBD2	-	CASSIGTSGRDEQYF	TGTGCCAGCAGTATCGGCACTAGCGGGAGAGACGAGCAGTACTTC
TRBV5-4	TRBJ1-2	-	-	CASSPSREVRGYTF	TGTGCCAGCAGCCCCTCCCGAGAGGTTCGCGGCTACACCTTC
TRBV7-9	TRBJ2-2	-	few	CASSPGQITGELFF	TGTGCCAGCAGCCCCGGACAGATCACCGGGGAGCTGTTTTTT
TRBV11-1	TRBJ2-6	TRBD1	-	CASSLAGQGDSGANVLTF	TGTGCCAGCAGCTTAGCGGGACAGGGGGATTCTGGGGCCAACGTCCTGACTTTC
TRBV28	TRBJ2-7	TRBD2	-	CASSLGGRASYEQYF	TGTGCCAGCAGTTTAGGGGGGAGGGCCTCGTACGAGCAGTACTTC
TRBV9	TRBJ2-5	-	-	CASSGGGGETQYF	TGTGCCAGCAGTGGGGGGGGCGGAGAGACCCAGTACTTC
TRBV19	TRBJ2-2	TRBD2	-	CASSYGTSFGELFF	TGTGCCAGTAGTTATGGGACTAGCTTTGGGGAGCTGTTTTTT
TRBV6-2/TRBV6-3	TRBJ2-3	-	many	CASSAPPRASTDTQYF	TGTGCCAGCAGTGCTCCCCCCAGGGCTAGCACAGATACGCAGTATTTT
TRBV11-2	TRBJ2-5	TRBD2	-	CASSLVGGETQYF	TGTGCCAGCAGCTTAGTGGGGGGGGAGACCCAGTACTTC
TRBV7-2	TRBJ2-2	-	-	CASRNGEAGELFF	TGTGCCAGCAGAAACGGGGAGGCCGGGGAGCTGTTTTTT
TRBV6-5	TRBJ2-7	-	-	CASSYSRDYEQYF	TGTGCCAGCAGTTACTCGAGGGACTACGAGCAGTACTTC
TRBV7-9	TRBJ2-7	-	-	CASSSGGYYEQYF	TGTGCCAGCAGCTCAGGAGGGTACTACGAGCAGTACTTC
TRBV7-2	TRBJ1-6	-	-	CASSLGQYRNSPLHF	TGTGCCAGCAGCTTAGGGCAGTACCGTAATTCACCCCTCCACTTT
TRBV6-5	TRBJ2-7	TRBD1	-	CASSYGQGANYEQYF	TGTGCCAGCAGTTACGGTCAGGGGGCCAACTACGAGCAGTACTTC